This TCR beta chain was documented in a study of T cell responses to AZD1222 COVID-19 vaccine. Notes on the study in general: Repertoires were sampled only after the peak T cell response. In a largely white British group with more females than males, clonal diversity was possibly underestimated. Spike-specific TCR breadth and depth grew following two AZD1222 doses.

The V and J ends lost 6 bases and 7 bases, in that order; junction bases with no gene match: 10. Germline CDR1 and CDR2: MDHEN and SYDVKM. The CDR3 is 15 residues long. The table came from immunoSEQ multiplex PCR; TCRdb's copy has only in-frame clones and leaves some out. Of roughly 160,000 clones in the sample, approximately 90% were seen once. Concerning this clone: Its antigen remains unidentified.

The TCR was taken from an adult in good health. The sample was peripheral blood, taken on day 0 of MenACWY control vaccination. The chain has TRBV28 and TRBJ2-1; 9 bases map to TRBD1. CDR3 nucleotides: TGTGCCAGCAGCACTGGGACAGGGAAAATGAATGAGCAGTTCTTC. Its translation is CASSTGTGKMNEQFF.